Below are 9 T cell receptor beta chains sequenced from a single sample in a study of type 1 regulatory T cells. Notes on the study in general: Compared with non-Tr1 cells, Tr1 cells showed a narrower TCR repertoire.

What these receptors recognize is not known. Each CDR3 protein is one row after TCRdb ran MiXCR on the reads. The sample includes under 75,000 distinct CDR3 sequences, under 25% seen only once; the top ten take 8% to 9%. The source material was cultured type 1 regulatory T (Tr1) cells, either the whole culture or a sorted fraction (not recorded which). The receptors come from a human donor in good health.

At least ten counts were recorded for this clonotype. The chain carries TRBV5-1 and TRBJ2-1; TRBD1 agrees at 9 bases. The V gene end was trimmed by 4 bases and the J gene end by 10 bases; junction bases not matched to a gene: 12. The CDR3 loop spans 15 amino acids. Germline assignment: CDR1 SGHRS and CDR2 YFSETQ. The chain's CDR3 is CASSATGTGLNEQFF. The CDR3 coding sequence is TGCGCCAGCAGCGCCACCGGGACAGGGCTAAACGAGCAGTTCTTC.

This clonotype was seen a few times. The J gene is TRBJ2-6, the V gene TRBV5-1, with D uncertain. With 7 bases removed from V and 4 bases from J, the gap between germline ends came to 9 bases. There are 13 residues in the CDR3. Germline CDR1 and CDR2: SGHRS and YFSETQ. CDR3 sequence: CASGEDGANVLTF. Here the CDR3 DNA reads TGCGCCAGCGGAGAGGACGGGGCCAACGTCCTGACTTTC.

The rearrangement uses TRBV6-5 and TRBJ2-1; D may be TRBD2 (6 bases). Trimming cost V 5 bases and J 2 bases, with 16 bases left between them. Per germline, CDR1 MNHEY and CDR2 SVGAGI. The CDR3 has 16 residues. The CDR3: CASSPVPSEAYNEQFF. CDR3 bases: TGTGCCAGCAGTCCCGTACCTAGCGAAGCCTACAATGAGCAGTTCTTC.

A few counts support this clonotype. The rearrangement uses TRBV5-1 and TRBJ2-3; 9 positions agree with TRBD1. This CDR3 is built from 16 residues. Unmatched junction bases numbered 6, after V lost 0 bases and J lost 4 bases. The V gene's germline CDR1 is SGHRS and CDR2 YFSETQ. This CDR3 reads CASSLAGTGFADTQYF. As DNA, the CDR3 is TGCGCCAGCAGCTTGGCCGGGACAGGGTTTGCAGATACGCAGTATTTT. The variable domain in full, with the rest retrieved from reference TRBV5-1 and TRBJ2-3, is KAGVTQTPRYLIKTRGQQVTLSCSPISGHRSVSWYQQTPGQGLQFLFEYFSETQRNKGNFPGRFSGRQFSNSRSEMNVSTLELGDSALYLCASSLAGTGFADTQYFGPGTRLTVL.

This clonotype has a handful of counts. This chain uses TRBV7-6 with TRBJ1-1; 10 bases fit TRBD1. Germline V gene sequence: CDR1 SGHVS, CDR2 FNYEAQ. The CDR3 runs 15 residues. J was trimmed by 5 bases and V by 5 bases; bases with no gene match: 8. CDR3 loop: CASSGTGEWRTEAFF. CDR3 nucleotide sequence: TGTGCCAGCAGCGGGACAGGGGAATGGCGGACTGAAGCTTTCTTT.

In this sample, this clonotype turned up a few times. This chain links TRBV20-1 with TRBJ2-3; 9 bases match TRBD2. Germline V CDR1 and CDR2: DFQATT, SNEGSKA (reference sequence). The length of the CDR3 is 16 residues. The V segment lost 2 bases and the J segment 1 base; nucleotides outside the gene matches: 7. CDR3 sequence (DNA): TGCAGTGCTAGACCAGGACTAGCGAACCGCACAGATACGCAGTATTTT. It yields the protein CSARPGLANRTDTQYF.

This clonotype was seen only a few times. The gene calls are TRBV7-2 and TRBJ1-1, with D tentatively TRBD1 (5 bases). The CDR3 loop spans 14 amino acids. V shed 1 base and J shed 8 bases, with 14 bases lying between them. CDR1 and CDR2 from the germline V gene are SGHTA and FQGNSA. The CDR3 sequence is CASSLEVFGTEAFF. The CDR3 coding sequence is TGTGCCAGCAGCTTAGAGGTATTCGGGACCGAAGCTTTCTTT.

This clonotype has only a few counts. The V call is TRBV20-1, the J call TRBJ2-5; the match to TRBD1 covers 9 bases. CDR1 DFQATT and CDR2 SNEGSKA come from the germline V gene (reference sequence). Germline trimming cut 5 bases from V and 5 bases from J; bases unmatched to any gene: 12. The CDR3 contains 15 residues. The CDR3 region has the DNA TGCAGTGCTCGTTCTGGCAGGACAGGGGTGGAGACCCAGTACTTC. Amino acids: CSARSGRTGVETQYF.

The CDR3 region is CASSPGTATGVYGYTF. CDR3 bases: TGTGCCAGCAGCCCGGGGACAGCGACCGGGGTCTATGGCTACACCTTC. The rearrangement uses TRBV7-8 and TRBJ1-2, with 7 bases fitting TRBD1. After removal of 5 bases from V and 4 bases from J, the junction contained 13 bases not matched to a gene. Germline CDR1 SGHVS, CDR2 FQNEAQ. The CDR3 is made up of 16 amino acids. Using reference TRBV7-8 and TRBJ1-2 for the parts outside the CDR3, the full variable domain is GAGVSQSPRYKVAKRGQDVALRCDPISGHVSLFWYQQALGQGPEFLTYFQNEAQLDKSGLPSDRFFAERPEGSVSTLKIQRTQQEDSAVYLCASSPGTATGVYGYTFGSGTRLTVV.